The T cell receptor beta chain under discussion was sequenced for a study of tumor-infiltrating lymphocytes in primary liver carcinoma. Co-extraction of both nucleic acids (RNA and DNA) used about 17-33 mg of unsorted bulk tissue. Concerning this clonotype: One end of the junction fails to match germline, which may point to a read error.

This CDR3 is built from 15 residues. Per germline, CDR1 SQVTM and CDR2 ANQGSEA. Starting from roughly 540 ng of total RNA, TCR beta cDNA was produced with a primer in the constant region. It was through three nested multiplex PCR rounds of slightly modified ARM-PCR that TCR beta libraries arose. Use of TRBV1-TRBV30 forward primers with a C-beta reverse primer characterized the first two PCR rounds, which lasted roughly 9 cycles each. TCRdb reanalysed the multiplex PCR reads using MiXCR and keeps one entry per CDR3 protein. The sample includes fewer than 85,000 distinct CDR3 sequences, roughly 71% seen only once; the top ten take roughly 28%.

The chain links TRBV29-1 to TRBJ2-2; TRBD2 aligns across 8 bases. This clonotype originated in a man between 35 and 55 years old with primary liver carcinoma and hepatitis B virus infection. Sequenced sample: tumor-adjacent normal liver tissue. The CDR3 nucleotides are TGCAGCGTTGTGACTAGCGCGGCGAACACCGGGGAGTTGTTTTTC. It is translated as CSVVTSAANTGELFF.